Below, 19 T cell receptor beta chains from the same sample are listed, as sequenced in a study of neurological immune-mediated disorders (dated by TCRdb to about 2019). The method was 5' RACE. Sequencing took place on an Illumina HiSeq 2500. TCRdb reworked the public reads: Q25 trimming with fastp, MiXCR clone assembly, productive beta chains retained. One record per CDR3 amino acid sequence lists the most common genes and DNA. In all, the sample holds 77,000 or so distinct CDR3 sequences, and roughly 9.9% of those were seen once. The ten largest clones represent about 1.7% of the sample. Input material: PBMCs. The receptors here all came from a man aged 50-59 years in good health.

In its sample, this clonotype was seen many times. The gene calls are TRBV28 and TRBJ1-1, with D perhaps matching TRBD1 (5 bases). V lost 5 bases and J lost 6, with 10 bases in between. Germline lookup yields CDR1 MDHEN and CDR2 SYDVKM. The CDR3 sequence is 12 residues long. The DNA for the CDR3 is TGTGCCAGCAGTCCTGCGGGGCCTGAAGCTTTCTTT. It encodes CASSPAGPEAFF.

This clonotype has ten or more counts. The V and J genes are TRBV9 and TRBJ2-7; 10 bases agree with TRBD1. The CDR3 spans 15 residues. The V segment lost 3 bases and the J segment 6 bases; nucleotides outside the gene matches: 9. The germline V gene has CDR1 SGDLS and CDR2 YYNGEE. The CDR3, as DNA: TGTGCCAGCAGCGCCTTACCGGGACAGGGGTTCGAGCAGTACTTC. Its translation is CASSALPGQGFEQYF.

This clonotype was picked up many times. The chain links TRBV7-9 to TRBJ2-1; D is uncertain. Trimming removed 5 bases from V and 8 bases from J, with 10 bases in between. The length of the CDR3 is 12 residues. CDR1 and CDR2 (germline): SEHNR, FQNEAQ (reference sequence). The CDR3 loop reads CASSPQHHEQFF. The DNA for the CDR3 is TGTGCCAGCAGCCCTCAACATCATGAGCAGTTCTTC. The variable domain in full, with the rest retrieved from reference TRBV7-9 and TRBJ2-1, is DTGVSQNPRHKITKRGQNVTFRCDPISEHNRLYWYRQTLGQGPEFLTYFQNEAQLEKSRLLSDRFSAERPKGSFSTLEIQRTEQGDSAMYLCASSPQHHEQFFGPGTRLTVL.

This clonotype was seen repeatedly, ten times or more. The CDR3 DNA reads TGCGCCAGCAGCCCCTTTGTGGGAAGACTCACAGATACGCAGTATTTT. Translation gives CASSPFVGRLTDTQYF. The chain has TRBV5-1 and TRBJ2-3; no firm D call. The CDR3 totals 16 residues. Trimming took off 4 bases at V and 2 bases at J, with 17 bases between the two ends. Germline CDR1 and CDR2: SGHRS and YFSETQ.

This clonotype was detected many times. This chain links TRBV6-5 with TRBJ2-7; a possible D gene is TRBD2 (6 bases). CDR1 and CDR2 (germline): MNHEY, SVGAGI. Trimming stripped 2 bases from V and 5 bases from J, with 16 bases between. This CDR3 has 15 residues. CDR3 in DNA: TGTGCCAGCAGTTACGGGGGGTCCCGTACCCACGAGCAGTACTTC. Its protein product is CASSYGGSRTHEQYF.

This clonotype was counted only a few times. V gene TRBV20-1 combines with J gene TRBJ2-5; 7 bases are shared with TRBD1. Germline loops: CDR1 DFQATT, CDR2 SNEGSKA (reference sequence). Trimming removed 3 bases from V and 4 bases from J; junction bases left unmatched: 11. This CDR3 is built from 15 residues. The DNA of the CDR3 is TGCAGTGCTAGCACCCCGAGGGGGCGATCAGAGACCCAGTACTTC. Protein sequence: CSASTPRGRSETQYF.

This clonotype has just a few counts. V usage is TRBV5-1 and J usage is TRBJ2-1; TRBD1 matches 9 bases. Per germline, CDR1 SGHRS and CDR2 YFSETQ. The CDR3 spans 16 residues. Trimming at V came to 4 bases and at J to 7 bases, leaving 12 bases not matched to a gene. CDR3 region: CASSLVVGTGLNEQFF. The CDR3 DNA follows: TGCGCCAGCAGCCTGGTGGTCGGGACAGGGTTGAATGAGCAGTTCTTC.

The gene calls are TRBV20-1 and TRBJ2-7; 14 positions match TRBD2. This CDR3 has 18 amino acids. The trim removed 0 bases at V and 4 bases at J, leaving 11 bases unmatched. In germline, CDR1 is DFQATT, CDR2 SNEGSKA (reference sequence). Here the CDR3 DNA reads TGCAGTGCTAGAGATGGATCGGGACGACTAGCGGGAGGGTACGAGCAGTACTTC. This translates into CSARDGSGRLAGGYEQYF.

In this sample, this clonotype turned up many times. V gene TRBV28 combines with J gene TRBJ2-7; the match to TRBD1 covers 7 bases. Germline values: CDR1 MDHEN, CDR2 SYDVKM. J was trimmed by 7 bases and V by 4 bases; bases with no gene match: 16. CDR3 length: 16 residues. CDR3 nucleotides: TGTGCCAGCAGTTCACATGGACAGGCCCCAACCGCAGAGCAGTACTTC. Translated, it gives CASSSHGQAPTAEQYF.

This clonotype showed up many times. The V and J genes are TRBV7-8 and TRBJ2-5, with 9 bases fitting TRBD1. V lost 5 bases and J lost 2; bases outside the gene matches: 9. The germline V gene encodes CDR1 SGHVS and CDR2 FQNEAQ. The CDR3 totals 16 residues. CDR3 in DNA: TGTGCCAGCAGCGTCGGGACAGGGCTTTTTCAAGAGACCCAGTACTTC. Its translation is CASSVGTGLFQETQYF.

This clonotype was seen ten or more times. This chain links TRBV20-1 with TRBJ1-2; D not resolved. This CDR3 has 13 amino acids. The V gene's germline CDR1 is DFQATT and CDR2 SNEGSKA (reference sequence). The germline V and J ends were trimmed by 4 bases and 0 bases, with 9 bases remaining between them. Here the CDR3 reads CSATRQANYGYTF. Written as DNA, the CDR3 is TGCAGTGCTACCAGACAAGCTAACTATGGCTACACCTTC.

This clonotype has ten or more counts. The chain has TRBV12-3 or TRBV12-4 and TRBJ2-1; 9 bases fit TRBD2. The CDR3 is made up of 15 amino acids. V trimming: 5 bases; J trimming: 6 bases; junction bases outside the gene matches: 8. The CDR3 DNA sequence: TGTGCCAGCAGTCTCTGGGGTAGCGGGAGCAATGAGCAGTTCTTC. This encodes CASSLWGSGSNEQFF.

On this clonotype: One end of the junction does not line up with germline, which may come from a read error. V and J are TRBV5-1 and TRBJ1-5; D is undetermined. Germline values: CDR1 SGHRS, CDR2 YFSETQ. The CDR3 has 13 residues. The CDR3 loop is CARSFEGNQPQHF. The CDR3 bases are TGCGCCAGAAGCTTCGAGGGTAATCAGCCCCAGCATTTT.

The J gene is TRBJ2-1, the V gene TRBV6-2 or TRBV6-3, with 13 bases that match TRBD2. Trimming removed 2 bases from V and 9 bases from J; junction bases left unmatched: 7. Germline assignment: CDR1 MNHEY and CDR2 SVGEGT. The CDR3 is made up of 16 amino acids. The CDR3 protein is CASSYGLAGDRVEQFF. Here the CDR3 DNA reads TGTGCCAGCAGTTACGGACTAGCGGGAGATAGGGTTGAGCAGTTCTTC.

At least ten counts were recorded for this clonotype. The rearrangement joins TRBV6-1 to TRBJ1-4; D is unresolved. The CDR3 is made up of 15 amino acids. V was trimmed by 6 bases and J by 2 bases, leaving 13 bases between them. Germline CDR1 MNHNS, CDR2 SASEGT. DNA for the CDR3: TGTGCCAGCAGGGACGAGGGTGGGACTAATGAAAAACTGTTTTTT. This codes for CASRDEGGTNEKLFF.

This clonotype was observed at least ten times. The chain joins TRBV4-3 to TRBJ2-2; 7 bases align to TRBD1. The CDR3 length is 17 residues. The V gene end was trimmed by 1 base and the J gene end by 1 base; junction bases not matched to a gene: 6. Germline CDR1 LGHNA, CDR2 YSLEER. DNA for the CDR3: TGCGCCAGCAGCCAAGGACAGGGCCTCGGGAACACCGGGGAGCTGTTTTTT. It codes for CASSQGQGLGNTGELFF.

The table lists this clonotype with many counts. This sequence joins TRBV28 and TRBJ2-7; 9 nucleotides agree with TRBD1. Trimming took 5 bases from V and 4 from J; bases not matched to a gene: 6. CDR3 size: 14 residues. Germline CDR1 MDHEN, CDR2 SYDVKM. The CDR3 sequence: CASSNHDRGYEQYF. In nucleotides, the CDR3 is TGTGCCAGCAGTAACCATGACAGGGGGTACGAGCAGTACTTC.

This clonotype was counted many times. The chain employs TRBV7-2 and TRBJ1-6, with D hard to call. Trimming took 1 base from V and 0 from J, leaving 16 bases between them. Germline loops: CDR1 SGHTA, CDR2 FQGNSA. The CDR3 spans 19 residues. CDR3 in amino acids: CASSLVLIRGSSYNSPLHF. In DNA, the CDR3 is TGTGCCAGCAGCTTAGTCCTCATCCGCGGCAGCTCCTATAATTCACCCCTCCACTTT.

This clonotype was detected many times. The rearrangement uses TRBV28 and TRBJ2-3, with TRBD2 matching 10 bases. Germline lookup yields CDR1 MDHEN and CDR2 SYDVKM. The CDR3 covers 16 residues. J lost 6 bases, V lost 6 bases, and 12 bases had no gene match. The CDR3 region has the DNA TGTGCCAGCAGCCCCATAGCGGGGGGTCCCCCTGATACGCAGTATTTT. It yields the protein CASSPIAGGPPDTQYF.